What follows are 24 T cell receptor beta chains derived from one specimen sequenced in a study of T cell clusters in autoimmune cytopenias. Multiplex touch-down PCR amplified TRB using TRB-A and TRB-B pools in one tube. TCRdb re-analyzed the multiplex PCR reads; it lists each CDR3 protein once, without DNA. The table counts about 5,000 distinct CDR3 sequences; around 5% lies in the top ten. TRB amplification used roughly 250 ng of peripheral blood genomic DNA. The sequencing sample was made of peripheral blood. Source of these receptors: a human donor with an autoimmune cytopenia or autoimmune hepatitis (not recorded which).

Judged by frequency, this clonotype is medium-sized. CDR3 sequence: CASSPGINEKLFF. V is TRBV18 and J is TRBJ1-4. This CDR3 has 13 residues. Germline CDR1 and CDR2: KGHSH and LQKENI.

Its frequency marks this clonotype as medium-sized. The chain couples TRBV12-3 or TRBV12-4 to TRBJ2-7. The CDR3 sequence is 13 residues long. CDR3: CASSFALPYEQYF.

This clonotype is deemed medium-sized (0.01 to 0.1%) by its frequency. This sequence joins TRBV18 and TRBJ1-1. CDR1 is KGHSH, CDR2 LQKENI, per germline. This CDR3 region has 17 residues. The CDR3 protein is CASSRIRRDGPNTEAFF.

The gene calls are TRBV5-6 and TRBJ1-3; TCRdb returns TRBD1, unconfirmable since there is no DNA. The CDR3 consists of 16 residues. Germline CDR1 and CDR2: SGHDT and YYEEEE. The CDR3: CASSFYTGGGGNTIYF.

Judged by frequency, this clonotype is medium-sized (0.01 to 0.1%). The chain employs TRBV5-4 and TRBJ2-5; the D gene TCRdb calls, TRBD1, cannot be checked with no DNA. Germline CDR1 reads SGHNT; CDR2 reads YYREEE (reference sequence). This CDR3 is built from 19 residues. The CDR3 sequence is CASSHTKGRGQGYRETQYF.

The chain carries TRBV14 and TRBJ2-1; TCRdb's D call, TRBD2, is unchecked because there is no DNA. The CDR3 totals 16 residues. The germline V gene has CDR1 SGHDN and CDR2 FVKESK. CDR3 in amino acids: CASSPTTSGPYNEQFF.

The rearrangement joins TRBV6-2 or TRBV6-3 to TRBJ2-3; without DNA, the TCRdb call of TRBD2 cannot be checked. Germline V CDR1 and CDR2: MNHEY, SVGEGT. The CDR3 has 16 residues. This CDR3 reads CASSLTTSGGPDTQYF.

In terms of frequency, this clonotype is medium-sized. This chain joins TRBV6-5 and TRBJ2-1; TCRdb reports TRBD2, a call that lacks DNA to check it against. Germline V gene lookup returns CDR1 MNHEY and CDR2 SVGAGI. CDR3 size: 16 residues. CDR3 protein: CASSYSASGTYNEQFF.

This clonotype is medium-sized by frequency. V gene TRBV6-1 combines with J gene TRBJ1-3. The CDR3 has 15 residues. Germline values: CDR1 MNHNS, CDR2 SASEGT. This chain's CDR3 is CASSEDSGPGNTIYF.

This clonotype is deemed medium-sized (0.01 to 0.1%) by its frequency. CDR3 in amino acids: CASSDREETQYF. The chain is built from TRBV7-6 and TRBJ2-5; TCRdb reports TRBD1, a call that lacks DNA to check it against. Looked up from germline, CDR1 is SGHVS and CDR2 is FNYEAQ. CDR3 size: 12 residues.

The CDR3: CSAGGERSSGNTIYF. The chain links TRBV20-1 to TRBJ1-3; TCRdb returns TRBD1, unconfirmable since there is no DNA. Germline V gives CDR1 DFQATT, CDR2 SNEGSKA (reference sequence). The CDR3 is 15 amino acids.

The CDR3 spells CRGASRGEKLFF. The V and J genes are TRBV20-1 and TRBJ1-4. Germline-derived CDR1 and CDR2 are DFQATT and SNEGSKA (reference sequence). The length of the CDR3 is 12 residues.

Considering frequency, this clonotype is medium-sized. This chain's CDR3 is CASSPQKEGTGELFF. The chain combines TRBV18 with TRBJ2-2; lacking DNA, the TRBD2 call made by TCRdb goes unchecked. Germline V gene lookup returns CDR1 KGHSH and CDR2 LQKENI. The CDR3 spans 15 residues.

This clonotype counts as medium-sized (0.01 to 0.1%) by frequency. J is TRBJ1-3 and V is TRBV7-6. The CDR3 spans 12 residues. Germline V lookup: CDR1 SGHVS, CDR2 FNYEAQ. CDR3 loop: CASSLGRNTIYF.

The CDR3 sequence: CSARAPDRGGNSPLHF. The chain recombines TRBV20-1 with TRBJ1-6; TCRdb lists TRBD1, though no DNA is available to test this call. The CDR3 contains 16 residues. Germline assignment: CDR1 DFQATT and CDR2 SNEGSKA (reference sequence).

This CDR3 reads CASSLPFLTGVGISGANVLTF. V and J are TRBV5-1 and TRBJ2-6; the D call from TCRdb, TRBD1, cannot be confirmed without DNA. The germline gives CDR1 SGHRS, CDR2 YFSETQ. This CDR3 has 21 amino acids.

J is TRBJ1-1 and V is TRBV20-1; TCRdb names TRBD1, which stays unverified in the absence of DNA. The CDR3 runs to 15 residues. Germline-derived CDR1 and CDR2 are DFQATT and SNEGSKA (reference sequence). The CDR3 loop reads CSARRGRRRDTEAFF.

This clonotype registers medium-sized by frequency. The chain links TRBV6-5 to TRBJ2-3; TCRdb's assignment of TRBD1 cannot be checked, as there is no DNA. From germline, CDR1 is MNHEY and CDR2 SVGAGI. CDR3 length equals 16 residues. CDR3 sequence reads: CASSYVGGSNTDTQYF.

This clonotype is large by frequency. The chain employs TRBV29-1 and TRBJ2-3. This CDR3 comprises 14 residues. Germline lookup yields CDR1 SQVTM and CDR2 ANQGSEA. The CDR3 loop reads CSVPTIGSTDTQYF.

V and J are TRBV11-1 and TRBJ1-2. Germline V gives CDR1 SGHAT, CDR2 FQDESV (reference sequence). The CDR3 has 11 residues. CDR3 region: CASSWGYGYTF.

Its frequency marks this clonotype as medium-sized. This rearrangement joins TRBV6-5 to TRBJ1-4. Germline V gene sequence: CDR1 MNHEY, CDR2 SVGAGI. The CDR3 contains 16 residues. The CDR3 spells CASSGSGYSLNEKLFF.

The J gene is TRBJ2-7, the V gene TRBV27; the TRBD1 assignment by TCRdb is unverifiable without DNA. There are 15 residues in the CDR3. Germline V gene data show CDR1 as MNHEY and CDR2 as SMNVEV (reference sequence). This CDR3 reads CASSFSGRVGYEQYF.

The genes are TRBV11-1 and TRBJ1-2; the TRBD1 assignment by TCRdb is unverifiable without DNA. Germline V gene lookup returns CDR1 SGHAT and CDR2 FQDESV (reference sequence). The CDR3 extends over 14 amino acids. The chain's CDR3 is CASSPRTVPYGYTF.

The chain recombines TRBV10-2 with TRBJ1-5. This CDR3 is 12 amino acids long. The germline CDR1 and CDR2 sequences are WSHSY and SAAADI. CDR3 loop: CATTDGPQPQHF.